The 20 T cell receptor beta chains below all came from one sample that was sequenced in a study of blood T cell repertoires in COVID-19 (dated by TCRdb to the early 2020s). Libraries were made using the immunoSEQ multiplex PCR assay. In its TCRdb copy, this immuneACCESS table keeps in-frame sequences only and misses some clones. Where compared with another copy, unresolved V genes explain less than half of these, and the others have no known cause. The sample table records approximately 290,000 clones; roughly 90% of these occur just once. The ten largest clones take up roughly 1.1% of the sample. Sequenced input: PBMCs or T cells enriched from blood (not recorded which). The receptor source for this set is a woman in her twenties or thirties who had recovered from COVID-19.

The V gene is TRBV6-5, the J gene TRBJ2-2; D is possibly TRBD1 (6 bases). Germline V gives CDR1 MNHEY, CDR2 SVGAGI. This CDR3 has 13 amino acids. Deletions cut 0 bases from V and 8 bases from J, with 7 bases between. CDR3 DNA: TGTGCCAGCAGTTACTCGAGGGGGGGGGAGCTGTTTTTT. Encoded protein: CASSYSRGGELFF.

The J gene is TRBJ1-1, the V gene TRBV4-2, with D unclear. Germline V gene lookup returns CDR1 LGHNA and CDR2 YNFKEQ. Trimming stripped 1 base from V and 4 bases from J, with 19 bases between. This CDR3 spans 17 amino acids. The CDR3 is CASSQAFSDAQITEAFF. In DNA form, the CDR3 reads TGTGCCAGCAGCCAAGCGTTTTCAGATGCCCAAATCACTGAAGCTTTCTTT.

The chain uses TRBV7-2 and TRBJ2-5; no reliable D call. The CDR3 is 14 residues long. V was trimmed by 0 bases and J by 7 bases, leaving 12 bases between them. CDR1 and CDR2 (germline): SGHTA, FQGNSA. The CDR3 here is CASSLARSEVTQYF. DNA of the CDR3: TGTGCCAGCAGCTTAGCGCGGAGTGAAGTGACCCAGTACTTC.

V gene TRBV9 combines with J gene TRBJ1-2; D gene uncertain. The CDR3 is 14 residues long. The germline V and J ends were trimmed by 0 bases and 3 bases, with 9 bases remaining between them. Germline V lookup: CDR1 SGDLS, CDR2 YYNGEE. CDR3 sequence: CASSVVSEDYGYTF. CDR3 sequence (DNA): TGTGCCAGCAGCGTAGTTTCCGAGGACTATGGCTACACCTTC. The full variable domain, completed using reference TRBV9 and TRBJ1-2, is DSGVTQTPKHLITATGQRVTLRCSPRSGDLSVYWYQQSLDQGLQFLIQYYNGEERAKGNILERFSAQQFPDLHSELNLSSLELGDSALYFCASSVVSEDYGYTFGSGTRLTVV.

The DNA of the CDR3 is TGTGCCAGCAGCCTCAATCTCGGACTAGCGGGGATAAATGAGCAGTTCTTC. The encoded protein is CASSLNLGLAGINEQFF. The chain is built from TRBV5-6 and TRBJ2-1, with 12 bases lining up with TRBD2. Germline V CDR1 and CDR2: SGHDT, YYEEEE. Unmatched junction bases numbered 12, after V lost 4 bases and J lost 7 bases. This CDR3 is built from 17 residues. Based on the CDR3 plus reference TRBV5-6 and TRBJ2-1, the full variable domain is DAGVTQSPTHLIKTRGQQVTLRCSPKSGHDTVSWYQQALGQGPQFIFQYYEEEERQRGNFPDRFSGHQFPNYSSELNVNALLLGDSALYLCASSLNLGLAGINEQFFGPGTRLTVL.

V and J are TRBV2 and TRBJ1-5; D unclear. The CDR3 spans 16 residues. Trimming shortened V by 6 bases and J by 3 bases, and 18 bases separated the two germline ends. The V gene's germline CDR1 is SNHLY and CDR2 FYNNEI. CDR3 DNA: TGTGCCAGCAGCAAGCCCCTTATGGAGCTCAATCAGCCCCAGCATTTT. This translates into CASSKPLMELNQPQHF.

The CDR3 DNA follows: TGTGCCACCAGTGAAGATACAGGGGGGGGAGGCTACGAGCAGTACTTC. Translation: CATSEDTGGGGYEQYF. The chain is built from TRBV24-1 and TRBJ2-7; D possibly corresponds to TRBD1 (8 bases). This CDR3 comprises 16 residues. V gave up 4 bases and J gave up 3 bases, with 18 bases separating them. Germline values: CDR1 KGHDR, CDR2 SFDVKD.

The chain uses TRBV30 and TRBJ1-1; D gene ambiguous. CDR1 and CDR2 (germline): GTSNPN, SVGIG (reference sequence). The CDR3 loop spans 15 amino acids. Trimming stripped 4 bases from V and 2 bases from J, with 17 bases between. CDR3 bases: TGTGCCTGGATCCGCTGGAGGATATCTAACACTGAAGCTTTCTTT. Translation: CAWIRWRISNTEAFF.

This chain links TRBV25-1 with TRBJ1-3, with D perhaps matching TRBD1 (6 bases). The germline CDR1 and CDR2 sequences are MGHDK and SYGVNS. Trimming left V 4 bases short and J 0 bases short, with 10 bases between. The CDR3 spans 15 residues. CDR3 coding DNA: TGTGCCAGCAGTGGGGTCAGGGGCTCTGGAAACACCATATATTTT. Translated, it gives CASSGVRGSGNTIYF.

The chain has TRBV4-3 and TRBJ2-2, with a tentative D call TRBD1 (6 bases). Germline V gene lookup returns CDR1 LGHNA and CDR2 YSLEER. The germline V and J ends were trimmed by 3 bases and 7 bases, with 15 bases remaining between them. The CDR3 is 15 amino acids. The CDR3 nucleotides read TGCGCCAGCAGCCAGACCCAGGGGCGAGGCGGGGAGCTGTTTTTT. Its translation: CASSQTQGRGGELFF.

The gene calls are TRBV7-2 and TRBJ2-1, with 10 nucleotides matching TRBD2. Trimming cost V 7 bases and J 9 bases; bases outside gene matches: 12. Germline lookup yields CDR1 SGHTA and CDR2 FQGNSA. This CDR3 contains 15 residues. The CDR3: CASTEISSGSGEQFF. Written as DNA, the CDR3 is TGTGCCAGCACCGAAATCTCTAGCGGGAGCGGTGAGCAGTTCTTC.

The chain has TRBV24-1 and TRBJ2-1, with 7 bases aligning to TRBD1. The CDR3 length is 12 residues. Losses at the gene ends were 7 bases for V and 8 bases for J; bases not matched to a gene: 4. Germline CDR1 reads KGHDR; CDR2 reads SFDVKD. CDR3 sequence (DNA): TGTGCCACCAGCGACAGGGCTGATGAGCAGTTCTTC. This translates into CATSDRADEQFF.

The chain uses TRBV5-8 and TRBJ1-4, with 9 bases identical to TRBD1. CDR1 is SGHTS and CDR2 is YDEGEE in the germline V gene. V lost 2 bases, J lost 4 bases, and 3 bases stayed unmatched. This CDR3 has 15 residues. The CDR3 DNA follows: TGTGCCAGCAGCTTCCACAGGGGGCGTAATGAAAAACTGTTTTTT. Its protein product is CASSFHRGRNEKLFF.

This clone was recorded a few times. The chain combines TRBV6-5 with TRBJ1-5, with D possibly TRBD1 on 5 matching bases. V lost 2 bases to trimming and J lost 0 bases, with 8 bases between them. The CDR3 consists of 15 residues. Looked up from germline, CDR1 is MNHEY and CDR2 is SVGAGI. The chain's CDR3 is CASSYIGGSNQPQHF. The CDR3 DNA sequence: TGTGCCAGCAGTTACATCGGGGGTAGCAATCAGCCCCAGCATTTT.

This chain connects TRBV15 to TRBJ2-1; tentatively, D is TRBD2 (6 bases). Germline loops: CDR1 LNHNV, CDR2 YYDKDF (reference sequence). CDR3 length: 17 amino acids. V lost 4 bases and J 7 bases, leaving 23 bases between the germline ends. CDR3 nucleotides: TGTGCCACCAGCAATCTAATTGGTCCTAGCGTGGGGAATGAGCAGTTCTTC. It yields the protein CATSNLIGPSVGNEQFF.

The chain carries TRBV5-1 and TRBJ2-7; 13 nucleotides align to TRBD2. The V gene end was trimmed by 2 bases and the J gene end by 0 bases; junction bases not matched to a gene: 2. The length of the CDR3 is 16 residues. Germline CDR1 reads SGHRS; CDR2 reads YFSETQ. CDR3 loop: CASSLRTSGSSYEQYF. The CDR3 DNA reads TGCGCCAGCAGCTTAAGGACTAGCGGGAGCTCCTACGAGCAGTACTTC.

The chain joins TRBV19 to TRBJ2-2, with 8 bases aligning to TRBD1. The CDR3 sequence is 13 residues long. Germline V CDR1 and CDR2: LNHDA, SQIVND (reference sequence). With 11 bases clipped from V and 3 bases from J, the junction kept 5 bases outside the gene matches. The CDR3 DNA reads as TGTGCCGGACAGGGATCGGACACCGGGGAGCTGTTTTTT. Translated, it gives CAGQGSDTGELFF.

The chain uses TRBV18 and TRBJ2-1; D may be TRBD2 (5 bases). V was shortened by 2 bases and J by 4 bases, with 15 bases between the two germline ends. The CDR3 contains 16 residues. In germline, CDR1 is KGHSH, CDR2 LQKENI. The CDR3 nucleotides read TGTGCCAGCTCACCAGGTGCTGAGCGGTCATACAATGAGCAGTTCTTC. Residues: CASSPGAERSYNEQFF.

The V call is TRBV10-3, the J call TRBJ1-4; 7 nucleotides match TRBD1. The CDR3 loop spans 11 amino acids. Losses at the gene ends were 11 bases for V and 6 bases for J; bases not matched to a gene: 3. Germline CDR1 reads ENHRY; CDR2 reads SYGVKD. This CDR3 is CAAGQDEKLFF. CDR3 bases: TGTGCCGCCGGACAGGATGAAAAACTGTTTTTT.

The chain uses TRBV20-1 and TRBJ2-1; 8 nucleotides match TRBD2. Trimming at V came to 4 bases and at J to 15 bases, leaving 8 bases not matched to a gene. The CDR3 is made up of 11 amino acids. CDR1 is DFQATT and CDR2 is SNEGSKA in the germline V gene (reference sequence). In DNA, the CDR3 is TGCAGTGCTATAGAGCTAGCGGGTTCGTTCTTC. Protein product: CSAIELAGSFF.